This T cell receptor (beta chain) was recorded in a study of cytomegalovirus exposure and HLA in healthy donors. Whole-study results and caveats: Later analysis found that TCR beta chains associated with HLA were more clonally expanded than other, equally common chains. V- and J-gene trimming of TCR beta was linked (in a later analysis) to a missense DCLRE1C variant. Further analysis was carried out later, and it showed several of the most significant clusters appearing linked to common viral pathogens.

With regard to this clone: Its antigen is as yet unknown.

The PCR had 60 Vbeta and 13 Jbeta primers. Assay used: immunoSEQ multiplex PCR; TCRdb lists only in-frame clones, some missing. Among 150,000 to 200,000 clones listed, about 80% were seen once. The sequence was obtained from a man aged 18 to 29 in good health and CMV-seronegative. Source material: PBMCs.

In nucleotides, the CDR3 is TGTGCCAGCAGCTTAGGCCCAGGGTCACTTTCCGGGGAGCTGTTTTTT. Translation: CASSLGPGSLSGELFF. The chain recombines TRBV7-6 with TRBJ2-2; tentative D call: TRBD1 (5 bases). CDR3 size: 16 residues. V lost 1 base and J lost 6, with 15 bases in between. Germline-derived CDR1 and CDR2 are SGHVS and FNYEAQ.